Below are 22 T cell receptor beta chains sequenced from a single sample in a study of cytomegalovirus exposure and HLA in healthy donors. PCR used 60 Vbeta primers and 13 Jbeta primers. Some clones are missing from TCRdb's copy, which holds only in-frame ones; the method was immunoSEQ multiplex PCR. The sample holds about 160,000 clones; around 86% are singletons and the top ten take around 4.3%. Sequenced material: PBMCs. Receptors originate from a man aged 45-60 years in good health and CMV-seropositive.

The chain has TRBV15 and TRBJ2-5, with D possibly being TRBD1 (6 bases). Trimming took 5 bases from V and 2 from J, leaving 9 bases between them. The CDR3 is 13 amino acids. From germline, CDR1 is LNHNV and CDR2 YYDKDF (reference sequence). The CDR3 DNA reads TGTGCCACCAGCCGGGACACTCAAGAGACCCAGTACTTC. Protein product: CATSRDTQETQYF.

The chain joins TRBV30 to TRBJ2-3, with TRBD1 matching over 9 bases. Germline assignment: CDR1 GTSNPN and CDR2 SVGIG (reference sequence). V lost 4 bases and J lost 6; bases outside the gene matches: 11. There are 15 residues in the CDR3. DNA for the CDR3: TGTGCCTGGAACCCTGGGACAGGGAGGGGGGATACGCAGTATTTT. Translating gives CAWNPGTGRGDTQYF.

This clone was seen a single time. J is TRBJ2-5 and V is TRBV14; 15 bases are a match to TRBD2. Per germline, CDR1 SGHDN and CDR2 FVKESK. V lost 4 bases and J lost 4; bases outside the gene matches: 7. This CDR3 comprises 17 residues. In DNA, the CDR3 is TGTGCCAGCAGCCCACCGGGACTAGCGGGAGGACGAGAGACCCAGTACTTC. Its translation is CASSPPGLAGGRETQYF. Full variable domain (rest looked up from reference TRBV14 and TRBJ2-5): EAGVTQFPSHSVIEKGQTVTLRCDPISGHDNLYWYRRVMGKEIKFLLHFVKESKQDESGMPNNRFLAERTGGTYSTLKVQPAELEDSGVYFCASSPPGLAGGRETQYFGPGTRLLVL.

The genes are TRBV6-1 and TRBJ2-6; a weak D match, TRBD2 (5 bases). Germline V gives CDR1 MNHNS, CDR2 SASEGT. Deletions cut 4 bases from V and 1 base from J, with 17 bases between. The CDR3 has 18 residues. The CDR3 is CASSVGKGVSSGANVLTF. Here the CDR3 DNA reads TGTGCCAGCAGTGTGGGGAAGGGAGTGAGTTCTGGGGCCAACGTCCTGACTTTC.

The gene calls are TRBV5-1 and TRBJ2-7; 13 bases map to TRBD2. The V segment lost 4 bases and the J segment 0 bases; nucleotides outside the gene matches: 4. The CDR3 length is 16 residues. In germline, CDR1 is SGHRS, CDR2 YFSETQ. CDR3 sequence reads: CASSHRTSGSSYEQYF. In DNA form, the CDR3 reads TGCGCCAGCAGCCACAGGACTAGCGGGAGCTCCTACGAGCAGTACTTC.

The chain carries TRBV4-1 and TRBJ2-1; no reliable D call. Trimming stripped 2 bases from V and 0 bases from J, with 11 bases between. Germline V CDR1 and CDR2: MGHRA, YSYEKL. The CDR3 contains 16 residues. The CDR3 bases are TGCGCCAGCAGCCAACATGTCGCGAGCTCCTACAATGAGCAGTTCTTC. Its protein is CASSQHVASSYNEQFF.

This chain uses TRBV6-1 with TRBJ1-4; 12 bases map to TRBD1. V lost 4 bases, J lost 8 bases, and 5 bases stayed unmatched. CDR1 MNHNS and CDR2 SASEGT come from the germline V gene. This CDR3 contains 15 residues. The CDR3 spells CASSAGTGGEEKLFF. The CDR3 region has the DNA TGTGCCAGCAGTGCCGGGACAGGGGGCGAGGAAAAACTGTTTTTT.

This chain joins TRBV5-1 and TRBJ2-1, with 14 bases lining up with TRBD2. The CDR3 has 19 amino acids. Per the germline V gene, CDR1 is SGHRS and CDR2 is YFSETQ. The V gene end was trimmed by 0 bases and the J gene end by 9 bases; junction bases not matched to a gene: 14. The chain's CDR3 is CASSLVFVGGTSGSPEQFF. The CDR3, as DNA: TGCGCCAGCAGCTTGGTATTTGTTGGAGGGACTAGCGGGAGCCCTGAGCAGTTCTTC.

The chain has TRBV30 and TRBJ1-4, with 12 nucleotides matching TRBD1. Germline V gives CDR1 GTSNPN, CDR2 SVGIG (reference sequence). The V and J ends lost 3 bases and 2 bases, in that order; junction bases with no gene match: 16. There are 20 residues in the CDR3. CDR3 protein: CAWSHPPGTGGARTNEKLFF. The CDR3 DNA reads as TGTGCCTGGAGCCACCCACCTGGGACAGGGGGCGCCCGGACTAATGAAAAACTGTTTTTT. The full variable domain, rest sourced from reference TRBV30 and TRBJ1-4, is SQTIHQWPATLVQPVGSPLSLECTVEGTSNPNLYWYRQAAGRGLQLLFYSVGIGQISSEVPQNLSASRPQDRQFILSSKKLLLSDSGFYLCAWSHPPGTGGARTNEKLFFGSGTQLSVL.

This clone was detected only a few times. The CDR3 protein is CASSKQGQETQYF. The DNA for the CDR3 is TGTGCCAGTAGTAAACAGGGACAAGAGACCCAGTACTTC. The chain has TRBV19 and TRBJ2-5, with D maybe TRBD1 (6 bases). Germline values: CDR1 LNHDA, CDR2 SQIVND (reference sequence). This CDR3 has 13 residues. V was clipped by 4 bases and J by 2 bases, with 8 bases between them.

This clone came up a few times. This rearrangement joins TRBV30 to TRBJ2-6; D gene unclear. Germline CDR1 and CDR2: GTSNPN and SVGIG (reference sequence). Trimming left V 0 bases short and J 0 bases short, with 6 bases between. This CDR3 comprises 15 residues. In DNA, the CDR3 is TGTGCCTGGAGTGTATTCCGCTCTGGGGCCAACGTCCTGACTTTC. It specifies CAWSVFRSGANVLTF.

V usage is TRBV4-3 and J usage is TRBJ2-5; D remains ambiguous. The germline CDR1 and CDR2 sequences are LGHNA and YSLEER. The CDR3 runs 15 residues. V was cut by 0 bases and J by 4 bases, with 12 bases left in between. The CDR3 bases are TGCGCCAGCAGCCAAGACTTAGCAGCCCGAGAGACCCAGTACTTC. Its protein is CASSQDLAARETQYF.

The V gene is TRBV27, the J gene TRBJ2-7, with D possibly being TRBD2 (6 bases). The CDR3 sequence is 13 residues long. The germline V gene encodes CDR1 MNHEY and CDR2 SMNVEV (reference sequence). Deletions cut 8 bases from V and 4 bases from J, with 15 bases between. The CDR3: CASAGTPNYEQYF. The CDR3 DNA reads TGTGCCAGCGCGGGGACTCCGAATTACGAGCAGTACTTC.

The genes are TRBV10-1 and TRBJ1-1; 8 nucleotides match TRBD1. The CDR3 loop spans 14 amino acids. Germline values: CDR1 WNHNN, CDR2 SYGVQD (reference sequence). V shed 7 bases and J 4 bases; nucleotides not matched to a gene: 8. This CDR3 reads CASIRPQGATEAFF. The CDR3 DNA follows: TGCGCCAGCATAAGACCTCAGGGGGCCACTGAAGCTTTCTTT.

The chain couples TRBV30 to TRBJ1-1; D uncertain. Deletions cut 3 bases from V and 1 base from J, with 6 bases between. CDR1 and CDR2 (germline): GTSNPN, SVGIG (reference sequence). This CDR3 has 12 residues. In DNA form, the CDR3 reads TGTGCCTGGAGGAGGGCGAACACTGAAGCTTTCTTT. It codes for CAWRRANTEAFF.

With regard to this clone: One junction end disagrees with the germline gene, perhaps due to a read error. The genes are TRBV7-9 and TRBJ1-1, with 10 nucleotides matching TRBD1. The CDR3 covers 16 residues. The germline V gene has CDR1 SEHNR and CDR2 FQNEAQ (reference sequence). The DNA of the CDR3 is TGTTCCAGCAGCTTAGCGTATGGGACAGGGGACACTGAAGCTTTCTTT. It translates to CSSSLAYGTGDTEAFF. Together with reference TRBV7-9 and TRBJ1-1, the CDR3 gives the full variable domain: DTGVSQNPRHKITKRGQNVTFRCDPISEHNRLYWYRQTLGQGPEFLTYFQNEAQLEKSRLLSDRFSAERPKGSFSTLEIQRTEQGDSAMYLCSSSLAYGTGDTEAFFGQGTRLTVV.

The gene calls are TRBV7-8 and TRBJ2-7; TRBD2 agrees at 13 bases. From germline, CDR1 is SGHVS and CDR2 FQNEAQ. The CDR3 contains 16 residues. The ends lost 5 bases at V and 3 bases at J; junction bases unmatched: 7. CDR3 amino acids: CASSTGLAGPFYEQYF. CDR3 nucleotides: TGTGCCAGCAGCACGGGACTAGCGGGGCCATTCTACGAGCAGTACTTC.

There are a few counts of this clone. At one of its ends the junction is not consistent with the germline gene, which may arise from a read error. This chain uses TRBV6-5 with TRBJ1-6; 7 positions match TRBD1. Germline V gene data show CDR1 as MNHEY and CDR2 as SVGAGI. CDR3 length: 13 residues. The CDR3 spells CASNQGDKSPLHF. The DNA of the CDR3 is TGTGCCAGCAACCAGGGGGATAAGTCACCCCTCCACTTT.

The chain is built from TRBV4-2 and TRBJ2-1; 11 bases match TRBD1. The trim removed 8 bases at V and 9 bases at J, leaving 9 bases unmatched. Germline CDR1 reads LGHNA; CDR2 reads YNFKEQ. The CDR3 has 14 residues. This chain's CDR3 is CASGGQGDLAEQFF. The CDR3 DNA follows: TGTGCCAGCGGGGGACAGGGGGATTTGGCTGAGCAGTTCTTC.

The J gene is TRBJ1-3, the V gene TRBV30; perhaps TRBD1 as D (5 bases). The V end was cut by 0 bases, the J end by 0 bases, with 12 bases between. CDR1 and CDR2 (germline): GTSNPN, SVGIG (reference sequence). The CDR3 has 16 amino acids. CDR3 amino acids: CAWSVPGGHSGNTIYF. The CDR3 coding sequence is TGTGCCTGGAGTGTACCGGGGGGTCACTCTGGAAACACCATATATTTT.

The V and J genes are TRBV7-8 and TRBJ2-1, with D unresolved. This CDR3 is 13 amino acids long. The V gene lost 5 bases and the J gene lost 0 bases, with 5 bases spanning the gap. The V gene's germline CDR1 is SGHVS and CDR2 FQNEAQ. The CDR3 is CASSESSYNEQFF. For the CDR3, the DNA is TGTGCCAGCAGCGAGAGCTCCTACAATGAGCAGTTCTTC.

J is TRBJ1-1 and V is TRBV2; weak D call: TRBD1 (5 bases). The CDR3 spans 13 residues. Per the germline V gene, CDR1 is SNHLY and CDR2 is FYNNEI. V lost 8 bases, J lost 1 base, and 11 bases lay in between. The CDR3 reads CASRTTGNTEAFF. In DNA form, the CDR3 reads TGTGCCAGCCGAACCACAGGGAACACTGAAGCTTTCTTT.